Presented here are 9 T cell receptor beta chains from one specimen sequenced in a study of cytomegalovirus exposure and HLA in healthy donors. Clones were read by immunoSEQ multiplex PCR, and TCRdb kept only the in-frame ones, dropping some. The sample lists approximately 54,000 clones; 89% were seen once. The sequenced material came from PBMCs. The receptors stem from a woman under 30 in good health and CMV-seropositive.

V is TRBV29-1 and J is TRBJ1-2; 8 bases match TRBD1. Germline V gives CDR1 SQVTM, CDR2 ANQGSEA. The J segment lost 8 bases and the V segment lost 6 bases, leaving 2 bases of the junction unmatched. The CDR3 length is 10 residues. CDR3: CSVGTGGYTF. CDR3 nucleotide sequence: TGCAGCGTCGGGACAGGAGGCTACACCTTC.

The CDR3 loop is CASSQRAGAFF. As DNA, the CDR3 is TGTGCCAGCAGTCAGAGGGCTGGAGCTTTCTTT. The V and J genes are TRBV2 and TRBJ1-1; no reliable D call. V lost 5 bases to trimming and J lost 10 bases, with 11 bases between them. The germline CDR1 and CDR2 sequences are SNHLY and FYNNEI. This CDR3 comprises 11 residues.

This clone has a handful of counts. The J gene is TRBJ1-6, the V gene TRBV2; D gene ambiguous. The ends were cut back, 1 base at V and 14 bases at J, with 12 bases in the middle. The CDR3 loop spans 13 amino acids. Per germline, CDR1 SNHLY and CDR2 FYNNEI. The CDR3 here is CASSEGAGRSLHF. CDR3 coding DNA: TGTGCCAGCAGTGAAGGCGCGGGAAGGTCCCTCCACTTT.

The chain uses TRBV6-1 and TRBJ2-2; D possibly corresponds to TRBD1 (6 bases). CDR1 and CDR2 from the germline V gene are MNHNS and SASEGT. CDR3 length equals 11 residues. V lost 8 bases to trimming and J lost 6 bases, with 7 bases between them. CDR3 bases: TGTGCCAGCGAGGGGGCCGGGGAGCTGTTTTTT. Its protein is CASEGAGELFF.

This clone occurred once. The V call is TRBV6-1, the J call TRBJ1-6; a possible D gene is TRBD1 (6 bases). V was trimmed by 7 bases and J by 5 bases, leaving 12 bases between them. This CDR3 comprises 14 residues. The germline gives CDR1 MNHNS, CDR2 SASEGT. The CDR3 DNA reads TGTGCCAGCATACGGGACAACCATAATTCACCCCTCCACTTT. Its protein product is CASIRDNHNSPLHF.

This sequence joins TRBV6-5 and TRBJ1-2, with a tentative D call TRBD1 (6 bases). Trimming removed 5 bases at V and 2 bases at J, with 12 bases between. The CDR3 totals 14 residues. Germline V gives CDR1 MNHEY, CDR2 SVGAGI. The CDR3 nucleotides are TGTGCCAGCAGTACCATACAGGGAAACTATGGCTACACCTTC. As protein: CASSTIQGNYGYTF.

The CDR3 loop reads CASIWAVVWDTEAFF. DNA for the CDR3: TGTGCCAGTATTTGGGCAGTAGTGTGGGACACTGAAGCTTTCTTT. The genes are TRBV19 and TRBJ1-1, with D unresolved. CDR1 LNHDA and CDR2 SQIVND come from the germline V gene (reference sequence). The CDR3 is made up of 15 amino acids. V was cut by 7 bases and J by 3 bases, with 18 bases left in between.

Worth noting for this clone: One junction end disagrees with the germline gene, perhaps due to a read error. This chain joins TRBV7-7 and TRBJ2-5; TRBD2 might be the D (7 bases). Per the germline V gene, CDR1 is SSHAT and CDR2 is FNYEAQ (reference sequence). The CDR3 runs 14 residues. Written as DNA, the CDR3 is TGTGCTAGCAGCCTCGGGGGGCCCGGGGAGACCCAGTACTTC. Its translation: CASSLGGPGETQYF.

This clone was detected once. This chain connects TRBV7-9 to TRBJ1-2; perhaps TRBD1 as D (6 bases). The V and J ends lost 8 bases and 4 bases respectively, with 11 bases between them. CDR3 size: 12 residues. In germline, CDR1 is SEHNR, CDR2 FQNEAQ (reference sequence). CDR3 region: CASEQGAYGYTF. CDR3 nucleotides: TGTGCCAGCGAACAGGGAGCCTATGGCTACACCTTC.